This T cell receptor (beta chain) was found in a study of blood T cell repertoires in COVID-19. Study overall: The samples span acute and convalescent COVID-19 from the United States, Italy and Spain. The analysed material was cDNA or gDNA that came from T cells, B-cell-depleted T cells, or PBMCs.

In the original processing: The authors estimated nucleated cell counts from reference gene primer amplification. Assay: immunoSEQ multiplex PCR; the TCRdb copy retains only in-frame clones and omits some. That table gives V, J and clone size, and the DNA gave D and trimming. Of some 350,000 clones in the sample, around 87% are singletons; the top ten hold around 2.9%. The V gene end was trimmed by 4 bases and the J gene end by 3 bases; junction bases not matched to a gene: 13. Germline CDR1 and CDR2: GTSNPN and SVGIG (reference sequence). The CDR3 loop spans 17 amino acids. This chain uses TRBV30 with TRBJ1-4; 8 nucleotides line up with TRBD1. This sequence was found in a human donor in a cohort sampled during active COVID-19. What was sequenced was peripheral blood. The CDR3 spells CAWTDPGQVASNEKLFF. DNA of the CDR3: TGTGCCTGGACTGACCCGGGACAGGTAGCGTCTAATGAAAAACTGTTTTTT.